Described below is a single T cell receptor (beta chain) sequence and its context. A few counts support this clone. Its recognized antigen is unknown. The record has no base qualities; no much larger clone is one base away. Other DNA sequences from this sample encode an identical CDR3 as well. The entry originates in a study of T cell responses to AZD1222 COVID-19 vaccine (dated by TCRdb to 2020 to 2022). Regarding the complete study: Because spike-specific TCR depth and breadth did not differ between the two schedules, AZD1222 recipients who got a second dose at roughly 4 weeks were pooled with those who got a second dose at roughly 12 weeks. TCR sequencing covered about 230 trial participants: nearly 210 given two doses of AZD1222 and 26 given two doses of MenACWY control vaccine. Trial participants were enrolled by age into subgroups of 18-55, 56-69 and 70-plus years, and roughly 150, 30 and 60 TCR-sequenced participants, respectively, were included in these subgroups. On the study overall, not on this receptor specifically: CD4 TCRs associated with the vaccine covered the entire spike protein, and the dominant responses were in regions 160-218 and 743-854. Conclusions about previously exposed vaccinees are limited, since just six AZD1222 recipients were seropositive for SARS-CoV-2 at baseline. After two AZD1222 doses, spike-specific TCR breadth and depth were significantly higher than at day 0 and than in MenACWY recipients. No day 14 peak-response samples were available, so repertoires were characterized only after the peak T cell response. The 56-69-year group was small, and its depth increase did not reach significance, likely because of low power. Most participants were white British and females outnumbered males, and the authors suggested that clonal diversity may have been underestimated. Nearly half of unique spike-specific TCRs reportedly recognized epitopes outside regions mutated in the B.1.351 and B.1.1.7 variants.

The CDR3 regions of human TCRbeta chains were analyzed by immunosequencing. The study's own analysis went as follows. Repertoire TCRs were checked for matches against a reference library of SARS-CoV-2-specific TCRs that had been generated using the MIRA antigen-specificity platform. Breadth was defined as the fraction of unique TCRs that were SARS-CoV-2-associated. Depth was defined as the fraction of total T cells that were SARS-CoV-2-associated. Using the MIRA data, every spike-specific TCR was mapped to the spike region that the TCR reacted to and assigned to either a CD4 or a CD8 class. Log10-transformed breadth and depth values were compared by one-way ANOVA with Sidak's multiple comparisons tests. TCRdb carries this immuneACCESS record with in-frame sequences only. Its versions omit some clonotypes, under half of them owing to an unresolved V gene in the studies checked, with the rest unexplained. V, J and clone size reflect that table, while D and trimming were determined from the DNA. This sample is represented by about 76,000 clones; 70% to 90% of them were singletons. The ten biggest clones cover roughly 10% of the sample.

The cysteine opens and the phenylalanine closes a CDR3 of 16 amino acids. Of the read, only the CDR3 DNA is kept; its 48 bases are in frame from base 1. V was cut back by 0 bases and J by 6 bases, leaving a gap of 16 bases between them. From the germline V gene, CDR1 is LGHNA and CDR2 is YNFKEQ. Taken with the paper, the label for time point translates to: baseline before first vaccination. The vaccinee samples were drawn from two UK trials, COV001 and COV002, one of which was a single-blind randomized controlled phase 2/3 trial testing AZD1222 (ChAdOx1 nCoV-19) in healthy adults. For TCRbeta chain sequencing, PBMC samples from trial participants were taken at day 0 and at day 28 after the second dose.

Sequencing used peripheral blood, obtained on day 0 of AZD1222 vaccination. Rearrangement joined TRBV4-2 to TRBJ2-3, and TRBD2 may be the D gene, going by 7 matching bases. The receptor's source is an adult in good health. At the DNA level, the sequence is TGTGCCAGCAGCCAAGATAGGGGGGCGGGGGCGGATACGCAGTATTTT. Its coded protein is CASSQDRGAGADTQYF.